The rows below give T cell receptor beta chains drawn from one sample of a study of blood T cell repertoires in COVID-19. Profiled with immunoSEQ multiplex PCR; TCRdb holds only in-frame clones, not every one. The table includes about 150,000 clones, roughly 90% detected once. Sequenced material: peripheral blood. The receptors originated from a man between 60 and 75 years old with acute or convalescent COVID-19. Both conserved end residues are part of each CDR3. A D gene is named only where the DNA matches it firmly. Clone size is not always given. Where it is, it says once, few, many or a class for expanded clones.

v_call	clone_size	j_call	d_call	cdr3_nt	cdr3_aa
TRBV3-1/TRBV3-2	few	TRBJ1-6	TRBD1	TGTGCCAGCAGCCAAGGTTCTGTGACAGGGGGCAATTCACCCCTCCACTTT	CASSQGSVTGGNSPLHF
TRBV15	once	TRBJ2-1	-	TGTGCCACCAGCAGAGCAAACCGGGACAATGAGCAGTTCTTC	CATSRANRDNEQFF
TRBV6-1	-	TRBJ2-2	-	TGTGCCAGCAGTGAAGCGCCGGGCCGCGGAGGCATCGGGGAGCTGTTTTTT	CASSEAPGRGGIGELFF
TRBV27	-	TRBJ2-7	-	TGTGCCAGCAGTTTATCTCGAGAGAAAACCGAGCAGTACTTC	CASSLSREKTEQYF
TRBV4-1	-	TRBJ2-5	TRBD2	TGCGCCAGCAGCCCGAGGACTAGAGGCGAGACCCAGTACTTC	CASSPRTRGETQYF
TRBV3-1/TRBV3-2	-	TRBJ2-3	TRBD1	TGTGCCAGCAGCCAGGGACAGTTCCCAGATACGCAGTATTTT	CASSQGQFPDTQYF
TRBV4-3	-	TRBJ1-2	-	TGCGCCAGCAGCCAAGATATAGGACAGTCCTATGGCTACACCTTC	CASSQDIGQSYGYTF
TRBV19	-	TRBJ1-5	-	TGTGCCAGTAGTATGGGACAAGATCAGCCCCAGCATTTT	CASSMGQDQPQHF
TRBV2	-	TRBJ1-2	-	TGTGCCAGCAGTGACTCCGACAGGCCGTATCAGATTGGCTACACCTTC	CASSDSDRPYQIGYTF
TRBV7-2	-	TRBJ1-6	-	TGTGCCAGCAGCTTCTCTTCCTATAATTCACCCCTCCACTTT	CASSFSSYNSPLHF
TRBV6-5	-	TRBJ1-5	TRBD1	TGTGCCAGCAGTTACTCGATGCAGGGGGCCGGTCAGCCCCAGCATTTT	CASSYSMQGAGQPQHF
TRBV18	-	TRBJ2-1	TRBD2	TGTGCCAGCTCAGTCCCCTCTAGCGGGGGGCTCTACAATGAGCAGTTCTTC	CASSVPSSGGLYNEQFF
TRBV7-6	-	TRBJ1-4	-	TGTGCCAGCAGCTTAGGCGCATATGTGAATGAAAAACTGTTTTTT	CASSLGAYVNEKLFF
TRBV6-5	-	TRBJ2-2	-	TGTGTCACACTCAGGAGGGGATCGAACACCGGGGAGCTGTTTTTT	CVTLRRGSNTGELFF
TRBV5-8	-	TRBJ1-6	TRBD1	TGTGCCAGCAGGGCTAACAGGGGGAATAATTCACCCCTCCACTTT	CASRANRGNNSPLHF
TRBV15	-	TRBJ1-2	TRBD1	TGTGCCACCAGCAGAGATTACGGGGAAACAGGGGGCGGTGGCTACACCTTC	CATSRDYGETGGGGYTF
TRBV19	-	TRBJ1-6	-	TGTGCCAGTAATACCCCGGGATCCTTTAATTCACCCCTCCACTTT	CASNTPGSFNSPLHF
TRBV9	-	TRBJ2-2	TRBD1	TGTGCCAGCAGCGGACGAGGGGGCGCAGGCTCCGGGGAGCTGTTTTTT	CASSGRGGAGSGELFF
TRBV11-2	-	TRBJ2-3	-	TGTGCCAGCAGCTTAAGCTTGGCGGGCGGCACAGATACGCAGTATTTT	CASSLSLAGGTDTQYF
TRBV7-2	-	TRBJ1-3	-	TGTGCCAGCAGCTTAGCTGACAGGATTCCTGGAAACACCATATATTTT	CASSLADRIPGNTIYF
TRBV7-8	few	TRBJ2-2	TRBD2	TGTGCCAGCAGCTTATCCCTAGCGGGGAGGACCGGGGAGCTGTTTTTT	CASSLSLAGRTGELFF
TRBV7-8	-	TRBJ2-1	-	TGTGCCAGCAGCTTAGTAGAGGGAATCGGGAATGAGCAGTTCTTC	CASSLVEGIGNEQFF
TRBV18	once	TRBJ1-2	-	TGTGCCAGCTCACCAAGCAGGGGAGATGGCTACACCTTC	CASSPSRGDGYTF
TRBV10-2	-	TRBJ2-5	TRBD1	TGCGCCAGCAAACAGGGGTTCCAAGAGACCCAGTACTTC	CASKQGFQETQYF
TRBV5-5	few	TRBJ1-6	TRBD1	TGTGCCAGCAGACCCGGACAGGGTGGAAGTAATTCACCCCTCCACTTT	CASRPGQGGSNSPLHF
TRBV12-3/TRBV12-4	-	TRBJ2-2	TRBD1	TGTGCCAGTAGGACAGGGTCGATCGGGGAGCTGTTTTTT	CASRTGSIGELFF
TRBV9	-	TRBJ2-1	-	TGTGCCAGCAGCGTAGGGGCCGTCACCGAGCAGTTCTTC	CASSVGAVTEQFF
TRBV19	-	TRBJ1-2	-	TGTGCCAGTAGTATTTCAGCCCGGAGCCCGCTCTATGGCTACACCTTC	CASSISARSPLYGYTF
TRBV19	-	TRBJ1-1	-	TGTGCCATGACTACCCGGACTGGCACTGAAGCTTTCTTT	CAMTTRTGTEAFF